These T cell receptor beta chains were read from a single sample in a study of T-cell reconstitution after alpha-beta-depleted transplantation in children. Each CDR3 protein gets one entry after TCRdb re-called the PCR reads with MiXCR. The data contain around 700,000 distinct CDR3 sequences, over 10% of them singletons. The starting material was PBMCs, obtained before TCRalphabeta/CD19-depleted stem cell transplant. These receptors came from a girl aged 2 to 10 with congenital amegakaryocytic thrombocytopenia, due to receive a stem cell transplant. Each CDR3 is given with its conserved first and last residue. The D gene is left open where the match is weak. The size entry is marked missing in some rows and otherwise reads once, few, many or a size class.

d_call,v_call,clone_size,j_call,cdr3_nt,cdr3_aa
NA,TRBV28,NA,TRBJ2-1,TGTGCCAGCAGTTTACGTAGTTGGGATGAGCAGTCCTTC,CASSLRSWDEQSF
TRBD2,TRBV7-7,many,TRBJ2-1,TGTGCCAGCAGCCCGGGAGATAGCGGGAGAAGTGAGCAGTTCTTC,CASSPGDSGRSEQFF
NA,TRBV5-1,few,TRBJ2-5,TGCGCCAGCTCTTCATCAGGGGTGGAGACCCAGTACTTC,CASSSSGVETQYF
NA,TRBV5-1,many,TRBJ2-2,TGCGCCAGCAGCACCCTGACAGACGCGAACACCGGGGAGCTGTTTTTT,CASSTLTDANTGELFF
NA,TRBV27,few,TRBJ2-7,TGTGCCAGCAGTTTGGGGGTAGGCCGCTACGAGCAGTACTTC,CASSLGVGRYEQYF
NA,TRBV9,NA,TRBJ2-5,TGTGCCAGCAGCGTAGTCCAGGGTGGCCAAGAGACCCAGTACTTC,CASSVVQGGQETQYF
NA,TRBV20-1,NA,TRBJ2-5,TGCAGTGCTAGAGCCCCCGAGAGTTTGTACCAAGAGACCCAGTACTTC,CSARAPESLYQETQYF
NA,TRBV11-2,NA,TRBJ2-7,TGTGCCAGCAGCTTAGCGAGCGTCTCTACTACCTACGAGCAGTACTTC,CASSLASVSTTYEQYF
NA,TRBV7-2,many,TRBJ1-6,TGTGCCAGCAGCACTAAAACCGGGACGAATTCACCCCTCCACTTT,CASSTKTGTNSPLHF
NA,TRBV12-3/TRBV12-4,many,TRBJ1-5,TGTGCCAGCAGTTCCTCGGACAGAAATCAGCCCCAGCATTTT,CASSSSDRNQPQHF
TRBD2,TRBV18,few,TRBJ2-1,TGTGCCAGCTCACCCCGACTAGCGGAAAATGAGCAGTTCTTC,CASSPRLAENEQFF
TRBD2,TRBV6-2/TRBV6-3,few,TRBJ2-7,TGTGCCAGCACTACCGGGACTAGCCTGAGGTACGAGCAGTACTTC,CASTTGTSLRYEQYF
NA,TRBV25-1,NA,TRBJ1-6,TGTGCCAGCAGTCCAAGGGAAGTTCTCAATTCACCCCTCCACTTT,CASSPREVLNSPLHF
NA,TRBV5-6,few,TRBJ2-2,TGTGCCAGCAGCTTTCTCTCGCGGGACACCGGGGAGCTGTTTTTT,CASSFLSRDTGELFF
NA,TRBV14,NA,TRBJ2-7,TGTGCCAGCAGCCAATGGAACACCTACGAGCAGTACTTC,CASSQWNTYEQYF
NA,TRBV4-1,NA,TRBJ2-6,TGCGCCAGCAGCCGAGGACTCTTTGGGGCCAACGTCCTGACTTTC,CASSRGLFGANVLTF
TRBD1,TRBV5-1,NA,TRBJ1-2,TGCGCCAGCAGCTTGGCTTCGGGACAGGCGAAGTATGGCTACACCTTC,CASSLASGQAKYGYTF
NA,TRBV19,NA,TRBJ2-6,TGTGCCAGTAGTATAGCGATGGGGATCTCTGGGGCCAACGTCCTGACTTTC,CASSIAMGISGANVLTF
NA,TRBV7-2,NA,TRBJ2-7,TGTGCCAGCAGCTTAAGGACTAACGAGCAGTACTTC,CASSLRTNEQYF
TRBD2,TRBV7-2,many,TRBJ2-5,TGTGCCAGCAGCTTTGCGGGAGTCGAAGAGACCCAGTACTTC,CASSFAGVEETQYF
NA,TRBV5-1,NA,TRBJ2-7,TGCGCCAGCAGCTTGGATAACTACGTGCAGTACTTC,CASSLDNYVQYF
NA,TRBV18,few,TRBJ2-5,TGTGCCAGCTCACGAACAGATCTTGTTCAAGAGACCCAGTACTTC,CASSRTDLVQETQYF
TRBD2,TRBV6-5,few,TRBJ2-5,TGTGCCAGCAGTTACCGGATCTCTAGCGGGGGGCAAGAGACCCAGTACTTC,CASSYRISSGGQETQYF
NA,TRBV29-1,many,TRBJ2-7,TGCAGCGTTTACCAGGGGTCCGACTACGAGCAGTACTTC,CSVYQGSDYEQYF
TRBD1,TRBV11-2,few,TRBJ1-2,TGTGCCAGCAGCATGGGACAGTCGGGAGGTGGCTACACCTTC,CASSMGQSGGGYTF
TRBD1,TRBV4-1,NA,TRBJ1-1,TGCGCCAGCAGCCAAGGGGCCGGGACAGGGGGCTCGTCTGAAGCTTTCTTT,CASSQGAGTGGSSEAFF
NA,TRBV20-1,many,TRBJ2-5,TGCAGTGCTGTCCGACTAGTCCCTCAAGAGACCCAGTACTTC,CSAVRLVPQETQYF
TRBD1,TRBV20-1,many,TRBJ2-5,TGCAGTGCTGGCCGGGACAGCCAAGAGACCCAGTACTTC,CSAGRDSQETQYF
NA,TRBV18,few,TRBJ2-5,TGTGCCAGCTCACCAGGGGATGGACTCGGAGGGACCCAGTACTTC,CASSPGDGLGGTQYF
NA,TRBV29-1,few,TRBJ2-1,TGCAGCGGTTCGCTGCGGGGCTCCTACAATGAGCAGTTCTTC,CSGSLRGSYNEQFF
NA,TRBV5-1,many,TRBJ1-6,TGCGCCAGCAGCTTGGCGGGGCGGGGAACACCCCTCCACTTT,CASSLAGRGTPLHF
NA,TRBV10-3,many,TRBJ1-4,TGTGCCATCAGCCGCTACAGGGAGGTAGAGGAAAAACTGTTTTTT,CAISRYREVEEKLFF
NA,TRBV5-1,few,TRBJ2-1,TGCGCCAGCAGCTGGGATTCGGGCAGCTCCTACAATGAGCAGTTCTTC,CASSWDSGSSYNEQFF
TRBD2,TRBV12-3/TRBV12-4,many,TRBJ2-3,TGTGCCAGCAGTTTTGTCCCCGGGAGGGCTTTAACAGATACGCAGTATTTT,CASSFVPGRALTDTQYF
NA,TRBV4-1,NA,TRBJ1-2,TGCGCCAGCAGCCAAGCTCAGGAAACTAACTATGGCTACACCTTC,CASSQAQETNYGYTF
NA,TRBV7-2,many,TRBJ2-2,TGTGCCAGCAGCCCGGGGCAGGGGCAGTCGAACACCGGGGAGCTGTTTTTT,CASSPGQGQSNTGELFF
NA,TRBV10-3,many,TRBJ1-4,TGTGCCATCAGTGAGTCCGGTCAGGGAGTAAGGGAAAAACTGTTTTTT,CAISESGQGVREKLFF
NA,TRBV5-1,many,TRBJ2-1,TGCGCCAGCAGCTTGGCACCGGGACGCATCAATGAGCAGTTCTTC,CASSLAPGRINEQFF
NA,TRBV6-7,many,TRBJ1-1,TGTGCCAGCAGTTACACCGGGACACTAGATCCGAACACTGAAGCTTTCTTT,CASSYTGTLDPNTEAFF
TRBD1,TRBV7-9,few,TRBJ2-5,TGTGCCAGCAGCCTCGCGGTTGGACAGGGATTCCAAGAGACCCAGTACTTC,CASSLAVGQGFQETQYF
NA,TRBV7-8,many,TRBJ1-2,TGTGCCAGCAGCCCCCGGGACCCAGCTAACTATGGCTACACCTTC,CASSPRDPANYGYTF
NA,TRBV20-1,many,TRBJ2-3,TGCAGTGGGTCTCTTTATGCTAGCACAGATACGCAGTATTTT,CSGSLYASTDTQYF
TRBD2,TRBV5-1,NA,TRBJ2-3,TGCGCCAGCAGGACGACTAGCGGAAGCACAGATACGCAGTATTTT,CASRTTSGSTDTQYF
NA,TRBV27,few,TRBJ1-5,TGTGCCAGCGGGACCTTCAATCAGCCCCAGCATTTT,CASGTFNQPQHF
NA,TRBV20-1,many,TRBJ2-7,TGCAGTGCTAGACCACACCGATTGCCCTACGAGCAGTACTTC,CSARPHRLPYEQYF
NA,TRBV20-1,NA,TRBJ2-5,TGCAGTGCTAGAGATGGGCAGCAAGAGACCCAGTACTTC,CSARDGQQETQYF
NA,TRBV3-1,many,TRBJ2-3,TGTGCCAGCAGCCAAGATATAGTCCCCGGCACAGATACGCAGTATTTT,CASSQDIVPGTDTQYF
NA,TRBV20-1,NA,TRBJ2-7,TGCAGTGCTAGCAGGGGCGGGAGTATGTGGGAGCAGTACTTC,CSASRGGSMWEQYF